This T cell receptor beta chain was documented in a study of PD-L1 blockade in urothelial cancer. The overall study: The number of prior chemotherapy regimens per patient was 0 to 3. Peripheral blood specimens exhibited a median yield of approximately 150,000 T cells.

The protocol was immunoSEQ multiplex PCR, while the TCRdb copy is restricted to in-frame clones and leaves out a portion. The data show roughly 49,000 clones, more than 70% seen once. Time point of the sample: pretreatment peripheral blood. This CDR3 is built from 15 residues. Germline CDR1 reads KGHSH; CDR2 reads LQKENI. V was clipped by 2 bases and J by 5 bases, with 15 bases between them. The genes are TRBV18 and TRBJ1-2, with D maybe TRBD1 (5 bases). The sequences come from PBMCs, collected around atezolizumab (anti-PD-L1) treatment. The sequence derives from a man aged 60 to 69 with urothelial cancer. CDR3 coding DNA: TGTGCCAGCTCACCATCGGGCAGGGAGGAGTATGGCTACACCTTC. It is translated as CASSPSGREEYGYTF.